This T cell receptor (beta chain) was documented in a study of T cells in Graves' hyperthyroidism and ophthalmopathy. Overall study findings and caveats: Most clonotypes that expanded in the thyroid above 0.001 also showed up in blood.

Germline V gene sequence: CDR1 SGHTA, CDR2 FQGNSA. The V gene end was trimmed by 4 bases and the J gene end by 2 bases; junction bases not matched to a gene: 13. The CDR3 totals 18 residues. The TCR beta CDR3 regions underwent amplification using RNA transcripts as the source. A set of HTBI primers served as the primers for a first-round RT-PCR of the TCR CDR3. Via MiXCR, TCRdb re-called the multiplex PCR reads, giving one row per CDR3 protein. The table shows 700,000 to 950,000 distinct CDR3 sequences, with 35% occurring only once. Stable disease denoted Graves' hyperthyroidism without ophthalmopathy progression within 18 months. Diagnosing involved the use of clinical symptoms, serum thyroxine and TRAb, thyroid ultrasound and orbital computed tomography. An approximately 10 ml volume of fresh peripheral blood provided the PBMCs. This clonotype showed up just a few times. Its target is unknown.

The chain uses TRBV7-2 and TRBJ2-7; 11 bases are a match to TRBD1. The specimen sequenced was blood. The TCR sequence derives from a woman in her forties with Graves' hyperthyroidism. The CDR3 bases are TGTGCCAGCAGCTCGACATTTCCGGGACAGGGGGACCCCTACGAGCAGTACTTC. This encodes CASSSTFPGQGDPYEQYF.